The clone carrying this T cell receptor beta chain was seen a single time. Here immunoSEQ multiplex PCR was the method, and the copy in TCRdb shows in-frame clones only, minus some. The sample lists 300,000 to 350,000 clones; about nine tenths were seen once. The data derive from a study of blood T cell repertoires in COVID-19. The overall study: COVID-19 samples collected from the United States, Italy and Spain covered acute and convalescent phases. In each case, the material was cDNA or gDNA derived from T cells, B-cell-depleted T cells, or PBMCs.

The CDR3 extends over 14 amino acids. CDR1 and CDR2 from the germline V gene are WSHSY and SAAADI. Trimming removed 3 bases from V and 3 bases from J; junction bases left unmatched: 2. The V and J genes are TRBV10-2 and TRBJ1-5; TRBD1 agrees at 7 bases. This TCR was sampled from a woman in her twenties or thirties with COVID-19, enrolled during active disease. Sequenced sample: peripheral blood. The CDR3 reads CASSDGQVNQPQHF. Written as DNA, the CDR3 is TGCGCCAGCAGTGATGGACAGGTCAATCAGCCCCAGCATTTT.